These 12 T cell receptor beta chains were all obtained from the same sample, sequenced in a study of CD8+ T cells in alopecia areata. Treatment described: oral pan-JAK inhibitor, 5-10 mg twice daily. Extraction of RNA preceded its reverse transcription into cDNA, which served as the sequencing template. This table comes from immunoSEQ multiplex PCR, and its TCRdb copy is limited to in-frame clones, with some not included. The sample includes fewer than 250,000 clones, 43% of them seen just once. The sample in question was CD4+ T cells sorted from blood, obtained around week 37, from a patient treated with tofacitinib. The receptors shown here come from a human donor with alopecia areata.

The CDR3 reads CATSSLDFSAGGPIHIQYF. The CDR3 DNA is TGTGCCACCAGCAGCCTGGATTTTTCTGCGGGAGGGCCCATCCACATTCAGTACTTC. J is TRBJ2-4 and V is TRBV15; 9 bases fit TRBD2. V was clipped by 3 bases and J by 8 bases; unmatched bases: 20. Germline loops: CDR1 LNHNV, CDR2 YYDKDF (reference sequence). This CDR3 is 19 amino acids long.

The chain is built from TRBV2 and TRBJ1-5; 8 bases are shared with TRBD1. The germline gives CDR1 SNHLY, CDR2 FYNNEI. V was pared by 5 bases and J by 1 base, with 4 bases of the junction left unmatched. The CDR3 has 15 residues. CDR3 amino acids: CASSWDRPSNQPQHF. The CDR3 region has the DNA TGTGCCAGCAGTTGGGACAGGCCGAGCAATCAGCCCCAGCATTTT.

The chain combines TRBV5-1 with TRBJ2-2; D is undetermined. CDR1 and CDR2 (germline): SGHRS, YFSETQ. The CDR3 is 15 amino acids. V shed 5 bases and J shed 0 bases, with 11 bases lying between them. The CDR3: CASRPDNANTGELFF. The CDR3 DNA is TGCGCCAGCAGACCCGACAACGCGAACACCGGGGAGCTGTTTTTT.

In its sample, this clone was seen a few times. This chain joins TRBV4-3 and TRBJ2-7; 7 bases map to TRBD2. There are 15 residues in the CDR3. The J segment lost 5 bases and the V segment lost 6 bases, leaving 13 bases of the junction unmatched. Germline V CDR1 and CDR2: LGHNA, YSLEER. CDR3 coding DNA: TGCGCCAGCAGGCCTACTGGGCGGGAGATCAACGAGCAGTACTTC. Protein: CASRPTGREINEQYF.

The chain recombines TRBV25-1 with TRBJ2-5; the D is unclear. The CDR3 runs to 13 residues. V gave up 4 bases and J gave up 2 bases, with 8 bases separating them. Germline V gene data show CDR1 as MGHDK and CDR2 as SYGVNS. The CDR3 DNA reads as TGTGCCAGCAGTGTTGGTAGTCAAGAGACCCAGTACTTC. Translated: CASSVGSQETQYF.

This clone is a singleton in its sample. This chain connects TRBV27 to TRBJ2-5; D gene ambiguous. Between the trimmed V and J ends, which lost 3 bases and 0 bases, there was a span of 8 bases. This CDR3 is 14 amino acids long. The V gene's germline CDR1 is MNHEY and CDR2 SMNVEV (reference sequence). CDR3 sequence: CASSFDPYQETQYF. The CDR3, as DNA: TGTGCCAGCAGTTTTGACCCCTACCAAGAGACCCAGTACTTC.

This clone was detected a few times. The J gene is TRBJ2-3, the V gene TRBV7-6; 8 nucleotides agree with TRBD2. The germline V gene encodes CDR1 SGHVS and CDR2 FNYEAQ. The CDR3 sequence is 16 residues long. The trim removed 4 bases at V and 4 bases at J, leaving 10 bases unmatched. As DNA, the CDR3 is TGTGCCAGCAGCTCGGCGACTAGCGTCAAGGCAGATACGCAGTATTTT. Protein product: CASSSATSVKADTQYF. The whole variable domain, remainder taken from reference TRBV7-6 and TRBJ2-3, is GAGVSQSPRYKVTKRGQDVALRCDPISGHVSLYWYRQALGQGPEFLTYFNYEAQQDKSGLPNDRFSAERPEGSISTLTIQRTEQRDSAMYRCASSSATSVKADTQYFGPGTRLTVL.

This clone was detected only a few times. The chain is built from TRBV29-1 and TRBJ2-7, with 8 bases aligning to TRBD2. With V trimmed by 4 bases and J by 0 bases, 5 bases remained unmatched. The CDR3 covers 14 residues. CDR1 is SQVTM, CDR2 ANQGSEA, per germline. CDR3 nucleotide sequence: TGCAGCGTTGTCCTGACTAGCGTCTCCTACGAGCAGTACTTC. Protein sequence: CSVVLTSVSYEQYF.

J is TRBJ2-1 and V is TRBV30; TRBD2 matches at 13 bases. V lost 8 bases to trimming and J lost 6 bases; unmatched junction nucleotides: 7. Germline CDR1 and CDR2: GTSNPN and SVGIG (reference sequence). The CDR3 extends over 14 amino acids. CDR3 amino acids: CALATSGRVNEQFF. The CDR3, as DNA: TGTGCCCTCGCTACTAGCGGGAGGGTCAATGAGCAGTTCTTC. The variable domain in full, with the rest retrieved from reference TRBV30 and TRBJ2-1, is SQTIHQWPATLVQPVGSPLSLECTVEGTSNPNLYWYRQAAGRGLQLLFYSVGIGQISSEVPQNLSASRPQDRQFILSSKKLLLSDSGFYLCALATSGRVNEQFFGPGTRLTVL.

The chain has TRBV9 and TRBJ2-1; 7 positions agree with TRBD2. The J segment lost 9 bases and the V segment lost 2 bases, leaving 14 bases of the junction unmatched. Germline loops: CDR1 SGDLS, CDR2 YYNGEE. CDR3 length: 16 residues. DNA of the CDR3: TGTGCCAGCAGCGTCGGGGGGACTCCCGTAGTTGGTGAGCAGTTCTTC. Its protein is CASSVGGTPVVGEQFF.

This clone occurred a few times. This rearrangement joins TRBV18 to TRBJ2-3; TRBD1 matches at 8 bases. CDR1 KGHSH and CDR2 LQKENI come from the germline V gene. The CDR3 loop spans 14 amino acids. J gave up 2 bases and V 10 bases, and 8 bases lay outside the gene matches. CDR3: CATALTGATDTQYF. CDR3 coding DNA: TGTGCCACCGCCTTGACAGGGGCCACAGATACGCAGTATTTT. The complete variable domain, with remaining parts taken from reference TRBV18 and TRBJ2-3, reads NAGVMQNPRHLVRRRGQEARLRCSPMKGHSHVYWYRQLPEEGLKFMVYLQKENIIDESGMPKERFSAEFPKEGPSILRIQQVVRGDSAAYFCATALTGATDTQYFGPGTRLTVL.

This chain uses TRBV15 with TRBJ2-3; D is unclear. The CDR3 contains 12 residues. The germline V gene has CDR1 LNHNV and CDR2 YYDKDF (reference sequence). Trimming pared 5 bases from V and 5 bases from J, leaving 8 bases between. The CDR3 nucleotides are TGTGCCACCAGCCCCCCGGGAGATACGCAGTATTTT. It is translated as CATSPPGDTQYF.